The present T cell receptor (beta chain) was sequenced within a study of shared clonotypes between healthy human individuals. General observations from the study: Generally, naive subsets (rather than memory subsets) showed larger estimated richness.

Trimming took 7 bases from V and 2 from J, leaving 15 bases between them. The CDR3 loop spans 15 amino acids. Germline V gives CDR1 SGHVS, CDR2 FQNEAQ. Repertoires were generated with immunoSEQ multiplex PCR, while TCRdb's copy carries only in-frame clones and drops some. The sample yields a few million clones, over 85% seen once. Remarks on this clone: The antigen is unknown.

This TCR came from a man between 18 and 35 years old in good health. Some clones in this sample may be carry-over from other donors' samples. V and J are TRBV7-8 and TRBJ2-1, with D tentatively TRBD1 (5 bases). The sequenced sample was naive CD4+ T cells from PBMCs. Subset here: CD45RA+ positively selected. CDR3 sequence reads: CASNPQGQPYNEQFF. The CDR3 DNA reads as TGTGCCAGCAACCCTCAGGGTCAGCCCTACAATGAGCAGTTCTTC.